This T cell receptor beta chain was sequenced in a study of blood T cell repertoires in COVID-19 (dated by TCRdb to between 2020 and 2021). Study-level background: The collaborator samples originated in the United States, Italy and Spain and spanned the acute and convalescent phases of COVID-19. The prospective study material was composed of cDNA or gDNA derived from T cells, B-cell-depleted T cells, or PBMCs. Deeply sampled blood TCRbeta repertoires from subjects exposed to, actively infected with, or recovered from COVID-19 were included in the dataset. The repertoires were released in a freely available public database intended as a resource for research on the immune response to SARS-CoV-2. Samples came from the ongoing ImmuneRACE study (first 160 participants) plus 1,254 subjects from 6 global collaborators. Nearly every sample came with metadata listing a de-identified subject ID, COVID-19 status, age in years and sex. Where available, HLA class I and class II types were taken from metadata supplied by the sample provider and were not determined by assay-based typing. General study outcomes and caveats: Clinical and demographic metadata were provided uncurated, with the amount varying by source and participant.

The immunoSEQ Assay, a bias-controlled multiplex PCR, was used to amplify TCRbeta CDR3 regions from genomic DNA. Processing in the source paper ran as follows. The number of nucleated cells in each sample was estimated from the amplification of reference gene primers within the assay. Sequence reads were collapsed and filtered to measure the absolute abundance of every unique TCRbeta CDR3 rearrangement. For each sample, productive Simpson clonality was calculated as the square root of Simpson's diversity index over productive rearrangements. The table comes from immuneACCESS by way of TCRdb, which keeps in-frame sequences with V and J called. Part of the clones is missing from these tables; in studies checked, under half for an unresolved V gene and the rest for unknown reasons. That table is the source of V, J and clone size, and D and trimming were worked out from the DNA. In this sample the table shows about 87,000 clones, about 88% of which occur a single time. The ten largest clones add up to roughly 5.1% of the sample.

About this clone: This receptor's antigen is unknown. No base quality values were provided; no much bigger clone lies one nucleotide off.

Based on the germline V gene, the CDR1 and CDR2 sequences are SQVTM and ANQGSEA. The germline V and J ends show losses of 0 bases and 0 bases respectively, and no gene match explains 5 bases of the junction. The CDR3 starts with the cysteine, ends with the phenylalanine, and has 16 residues. The read is trimmed to its CDR3 DNA, 48 bases read in frame from base 1. Whole blood was collected in K2EDTA tubes by collaborating institutions according to the institutions' own protocols. For TCRbeta analysis, collaborator samples were shipped as frozen whole blood, as isolated PBMCs, or as DNA extracted from either sample type.

In this chain, TRBV29-1 is recombined with TRBJ2-1; 7 bases in the junction line up with TRBD2. This sequence was found in a man aged 40-50 years with acute or convalescent COVID-19. Sequencing used peripheral blood. The nucleotides are TGCAGCGTTGAAGATTCGCGGGAGAGCTCCTACAATGAGCAGTTCTTC. This yields the protein CSVEDSRESSYNEQFF.